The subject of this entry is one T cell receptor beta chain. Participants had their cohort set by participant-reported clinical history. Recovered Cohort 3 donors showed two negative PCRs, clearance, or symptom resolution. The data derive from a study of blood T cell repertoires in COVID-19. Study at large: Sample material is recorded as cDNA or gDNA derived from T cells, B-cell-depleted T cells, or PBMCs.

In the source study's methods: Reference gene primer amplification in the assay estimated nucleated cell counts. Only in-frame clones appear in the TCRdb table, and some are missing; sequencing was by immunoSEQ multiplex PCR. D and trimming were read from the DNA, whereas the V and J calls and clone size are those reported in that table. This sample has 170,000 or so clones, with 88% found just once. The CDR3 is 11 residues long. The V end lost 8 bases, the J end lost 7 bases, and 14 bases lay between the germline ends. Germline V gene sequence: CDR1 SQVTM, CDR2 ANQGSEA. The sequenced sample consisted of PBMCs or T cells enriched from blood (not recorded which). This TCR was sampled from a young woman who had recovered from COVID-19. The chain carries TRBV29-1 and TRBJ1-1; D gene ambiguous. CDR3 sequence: CSSSLLDEAFF. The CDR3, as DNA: TGCAGCTCTAGCCTTTTGGATGAAGCTTTCTTT.